This TCR beta chain is drawn from a study of PD-L1 blockade in urothelial cancer. The CDR3 loop spans 16 amino acids. V was pared by 4 bases and J by 2 bases, with 6 bases of the junction left unmatched. Germline CDR1 is KGHSY and CDR2 is FQNENV. The table came from immunoSEQ multiplex PCR; TCRdb's copy has only in-frame clones and leaves some out. Of some 84,000 clones in the sample, 87% were seen once. The V gene is TRBV16, the J gene TRBJ1-5, with 9 bases identical to TRBD1. The starting material was PBMCs, obtained around atezolizumab (anti-PD-L1) treatment. The sequence came from a woman in her 70s with urothelial cancer. The CDR3, as DNA: TGTGCCAGCAGCCCTGGGACAGGGAATGGCAATCAGCCCCAGCATTTT. This gives the protein CASSPGTGNGNQPQHF. Based on the CDR3 plus reference TRBV16 and TRBJ1-5, the full variable domain is GEEVAQTPKHLVRGEGQKAKLYCAPIKGHSYVFWYQQVLKNEFKFLISFQNENVFDETGMPKERFSAKCLPNSPCSLEIQATKLEDSAVYFCASSPGTGNGNQPQHFGDGTRLSIL.